A single sample gave rise to the 14 T cell receptor beta chains below, sequenced in a study of tumor-infiltrating lymphocytes in oesophageal squamous cell carcinoma. One entry per CDR3 protein, called by TCRdb with MiXCR from the PCR reads. The profile shows approximately 13,000 distinct CDR3 sequences, about 53% of them singletons. What was sequenced was esophageal tumor tissue. These receptors were obtained from a male donor with esophageal squamous cell carcinoma.

V is TRBV7-2 and J is TRBJ2-1; TRBD1 matches 7 bases. The DNA end lines up better with TRBJ2-7; the J call may be wrong. The CDR3 contains 12 residues. CDR1 and CDR2 (germline): SGHTA, FQGNSA. The CDR3 is CASSSTGYEQYF. DNA for the CDR3: TGTGCCAGCAGCTCGACAGGGTACGAGCAGTACTTC.

This clonotype is medium-sized. The rearrangement joins TRBV11-2 to TRBJ2-1, with 15 nucleotides matching TRBD2. The CDR3 is made up of 18 amino acids. In germline, CDR1 is SGHAT, CDR2 FQNNGV. The ends lost 1 base at V and 4 bases at J; junction bases unmatched: 5. The CDR3 region is CASSLGGLAGGPYNEQFF. The CDR3 region has the DNA TGTGCCAGCAGCTTAGGAGGACTAGCGGGAGGGCCTTACAATGAGCAGTTCTTC. The entire variable domain, with the rest obtained from reference TRBV11-2 and TRBJ2-1, is as follows: EAGVAQSPRYKIIEKRQSVAFWCNPISGHATLYWYQQILGQGPKLLIQFQNNGVVDDSQLPKDRFSAERLKGVDSTLKIQPAKLEDSAVYLCASSLGGLAGGPYNEQFFGPGTRLTVL.

The chain joins TRBV11-3 to TRBJ2-5; D may be TRBD2 (5 bases). Matching the DNA end better, TRBJ2-1 makes the J call doubtful. The CDR3 runs to 13 residues. Germline CDR1 SGHNT, CDR2 YENEEA. This CDR3 reads CASSPRTVGLQFF. In DNA form, the CDR3 reads TGTGCCAGCAGCCCACGGACTGTAGGTCTGCAGTTCTTC.

This clonotype was counted a few times. This is likely a read error, given that the CDR3 carries no conserved phenylalanine or tryptophan at its end. Because the CDR3's place on the DNA is in doubt, the DNA is left out and the CDR3 is given as listed by TCRdb. The CDR3 loop is CASSLGLTPDEQYFGN. The chain couples TRBV7-9 to TRBJ2-5; the listed D gene, TRBD2, was not tested against the DNA. The germline gives CDR1 SEHNR, CDR2 FQNEAQ (reference sequence). The CDR3 is 16 residues long, ends included.

This chain links TRBV7-4 with TRBJ1-4; tentatively, D is TRBD1 (6 bases). Germline CDR1 reads SGHVT; CDR2 reads SQSDAQ. Trimming left V 5 bases short and J 8 bases short, with 15 bases between. This CDR3 has 14 amino acids. The CDR3 is CASSLQGGTEKLFF. The DNA of the CDR3 is TGTGCCAGCAGCCTACAGGGTGGTACGGAAAAACTGTTTTTT.

This clonotype was detected ten times or more. CDR3 DNA: TGTGCCAGCCTACAGGGGTGGTCAGATACGCAGTATTTT. The encoded protein is CASLQGWSDTQYF. The chain links TRBV2 to TRBJ2-3, with TRBD1 identical over 7 bases. Trimming at V came to 8 bases and at J to 4 bases, leaving 6 bases not matched to a gene. The CDR3 runs 13 residues. Germline assignment: CDR1 SNHLY and CDR2 FYNNEI.

This clonotype was picked up a small number of times. The V call is TRBV3-1, the J call TRBJ1-5, with 12 nucleotides matching TRBD1. CDR1 and CDR2 (germline): LGHDT, YNNKEL (reference sequence). The CDR3 is 16 amino acids. With 6 bases clipped from V and 6 bases from J, the junction kept 9 bases outside the gene matches. The CDR3 DNA reads as TGTGCCAGCAGTTATGGGACAGGGGGCGCGGGTCAGCCCCAGCATTTT. Protein: CASSYGTGGAGQPQHF.

The chain joins TRBV7-2 to TRBJ2-1; 10 bases fit TRBD2. Germline CDR1 SGHTA, CDR2 FQGNSA. Trimming removed 4 bases from V and 7 bases from J; junction bases left unmatched: 7. CDR3 length: 15 residues. The CDR3 is CASSSPGLAQNEQFF. CDR3 sequence (DNA): TGTGCCAGCAGCTCGCCGGGACTAGCGCAAAATGAGCAGTTCTTC.

The chain has TRBV7-8 and TRBJ2-3; the match to TRBD2 covers 7 bases. Germline CDR1 reads SGHVS; CDR2 reads FQNEAQ. V lost 1 base, J lost 6 bases, and 4 bases stayed unmatched. The CDR3 runs 14 residues. The CDR3 protein is CASSLGGREDTQYF. The CDR3 DNA is TGTGCCAGCAGCTTAGGAGGGAGGGAGGATACGCAGTATTTT.

V and J are TRBV6-6 and TRBJ2-1, with 8 bases matching TRBD1. V was pared by 1 base and J by 4 bases, with 6 bases of the junction left unmatched. CDR1 is MNHNY and CDR2 is SVGAGI in the germline V gene (reference sequence). CDR3 length equals 16 residues. CDR3 nucleotides: TGTGCCAGCAGTTACTTTCCGGGACAGGAGTACAATGAGCAGTTCTTC. It specifies CASSYFPGQEYNEQFF.

This clonotype has just a few counts. A junction boundary mismatches the germline segment, possibly from a read error. The rearrangement uses TRBV7-3 and TRBJ2-1; tentatively, D is TRBD2 (6 bases). Germline loops: CDR1 SGHTA, CDR2 FQGTGA. The CDR3 is made up of 16 amino acids. CDR3 nucleotide sequence: TGTGCCAGCAGCCCGGGGGACGTCAGGCCCTACGATGAGCAGTTCTTC. Protein sequence: CASSPGDVRPYDEQFF.

This clonotype ranks as medium-sized. V gene TRBV7-2 combines with J gene TRBJ2-1; TRBD2 matches 9 bases. In germline, CDR1 is SGHTA, CDR2 FQGNSA. After removal of 1 base from V and 3 bases from J, the junction contained 7 bases not matched to a gene. The CDR3 consists of 17 residues. The CDR3 region has the DNA TGTGCCAGCAGCTTAGGTAGCGGGAGCGGCCTCTACAATGAGCAGTTCTTC. Translated: CASSLGSGSGLYNEQFF.

A few counts support this clonotype. The chain is built from TRBV7-9 and TRBJ1-2; D ambiguous. Germline values: CDR1 SEHNR, CDR2 FQNEAQ (reference sequence). The CDR3 has 14 amino acids. V lost 1 base and J 4 bases, leaving 10 bases between the germline ends. The CDR3 sequence is CASSLGGSSYGYTF. The CDR3 nucleotides read TGTGCCAGCAGCTTAGGCGGCAGTAGCTATGGCTACACCTTC.

This clonotype came up a few times. The chain uses TRBV25-1 and TRBJ2-5; unclear D gene. From germline, CDR1 is MGHDK and CDR2 SYGVNS. The CDR3 covers 13 residues. Trimming left V 7 bases short and J 4 bases short, with 13 bases between. CDR3 DNA: TGTGCCAGCAATATGGGGTCGGCAGAGACCCAGTACTTC. This translates into CASNMGSAETQYF.